The subject of this entry is one T cell receptor beta chain. No antigen is known for it. The V segment lost 5 bases and the J segment 5 bases; nucleotides outside the gene matches: 8. Germline-derived CDR1 and CDR2 are MNHEY and SMNVEV (reference sequence). The CDR3 spans 14 residues. This record belongs to a study of T cell responses to AZD1222 COVID-19 vaccine. Study-level background: Analyses pooled second doses at about 4 or about 12 weeks.

Libraries were prepared by immunoSEQ multiplex PCR; TCRdb keeps only in-frame clonotypes and omits some of them. The repertoire has 130,000 or so clones, under 95% of them found once; the top ten carry about 3%. Whole-study findings and limits: Unmutated variant regions are reportedly the target of nearly half of TCRs that are spike-specific. Only a handful of AZD1222 recipients, about six in all, had baseline seropositivity.

The chain joins TRBV27 to TRBJ2-7, with TRBD2 identical over 8 bases. Material: peripheral blood, obtained on day 0 of AZD1222 vaccination. This clonotype was obtained from an adult in good health. This CDR3 reads CASSRREGPHEQYF. CDR3 sequence (DNA): TGTGCCAGCAGTCGACGGGAGGGCCCCCACGAGCAGTACTTC.